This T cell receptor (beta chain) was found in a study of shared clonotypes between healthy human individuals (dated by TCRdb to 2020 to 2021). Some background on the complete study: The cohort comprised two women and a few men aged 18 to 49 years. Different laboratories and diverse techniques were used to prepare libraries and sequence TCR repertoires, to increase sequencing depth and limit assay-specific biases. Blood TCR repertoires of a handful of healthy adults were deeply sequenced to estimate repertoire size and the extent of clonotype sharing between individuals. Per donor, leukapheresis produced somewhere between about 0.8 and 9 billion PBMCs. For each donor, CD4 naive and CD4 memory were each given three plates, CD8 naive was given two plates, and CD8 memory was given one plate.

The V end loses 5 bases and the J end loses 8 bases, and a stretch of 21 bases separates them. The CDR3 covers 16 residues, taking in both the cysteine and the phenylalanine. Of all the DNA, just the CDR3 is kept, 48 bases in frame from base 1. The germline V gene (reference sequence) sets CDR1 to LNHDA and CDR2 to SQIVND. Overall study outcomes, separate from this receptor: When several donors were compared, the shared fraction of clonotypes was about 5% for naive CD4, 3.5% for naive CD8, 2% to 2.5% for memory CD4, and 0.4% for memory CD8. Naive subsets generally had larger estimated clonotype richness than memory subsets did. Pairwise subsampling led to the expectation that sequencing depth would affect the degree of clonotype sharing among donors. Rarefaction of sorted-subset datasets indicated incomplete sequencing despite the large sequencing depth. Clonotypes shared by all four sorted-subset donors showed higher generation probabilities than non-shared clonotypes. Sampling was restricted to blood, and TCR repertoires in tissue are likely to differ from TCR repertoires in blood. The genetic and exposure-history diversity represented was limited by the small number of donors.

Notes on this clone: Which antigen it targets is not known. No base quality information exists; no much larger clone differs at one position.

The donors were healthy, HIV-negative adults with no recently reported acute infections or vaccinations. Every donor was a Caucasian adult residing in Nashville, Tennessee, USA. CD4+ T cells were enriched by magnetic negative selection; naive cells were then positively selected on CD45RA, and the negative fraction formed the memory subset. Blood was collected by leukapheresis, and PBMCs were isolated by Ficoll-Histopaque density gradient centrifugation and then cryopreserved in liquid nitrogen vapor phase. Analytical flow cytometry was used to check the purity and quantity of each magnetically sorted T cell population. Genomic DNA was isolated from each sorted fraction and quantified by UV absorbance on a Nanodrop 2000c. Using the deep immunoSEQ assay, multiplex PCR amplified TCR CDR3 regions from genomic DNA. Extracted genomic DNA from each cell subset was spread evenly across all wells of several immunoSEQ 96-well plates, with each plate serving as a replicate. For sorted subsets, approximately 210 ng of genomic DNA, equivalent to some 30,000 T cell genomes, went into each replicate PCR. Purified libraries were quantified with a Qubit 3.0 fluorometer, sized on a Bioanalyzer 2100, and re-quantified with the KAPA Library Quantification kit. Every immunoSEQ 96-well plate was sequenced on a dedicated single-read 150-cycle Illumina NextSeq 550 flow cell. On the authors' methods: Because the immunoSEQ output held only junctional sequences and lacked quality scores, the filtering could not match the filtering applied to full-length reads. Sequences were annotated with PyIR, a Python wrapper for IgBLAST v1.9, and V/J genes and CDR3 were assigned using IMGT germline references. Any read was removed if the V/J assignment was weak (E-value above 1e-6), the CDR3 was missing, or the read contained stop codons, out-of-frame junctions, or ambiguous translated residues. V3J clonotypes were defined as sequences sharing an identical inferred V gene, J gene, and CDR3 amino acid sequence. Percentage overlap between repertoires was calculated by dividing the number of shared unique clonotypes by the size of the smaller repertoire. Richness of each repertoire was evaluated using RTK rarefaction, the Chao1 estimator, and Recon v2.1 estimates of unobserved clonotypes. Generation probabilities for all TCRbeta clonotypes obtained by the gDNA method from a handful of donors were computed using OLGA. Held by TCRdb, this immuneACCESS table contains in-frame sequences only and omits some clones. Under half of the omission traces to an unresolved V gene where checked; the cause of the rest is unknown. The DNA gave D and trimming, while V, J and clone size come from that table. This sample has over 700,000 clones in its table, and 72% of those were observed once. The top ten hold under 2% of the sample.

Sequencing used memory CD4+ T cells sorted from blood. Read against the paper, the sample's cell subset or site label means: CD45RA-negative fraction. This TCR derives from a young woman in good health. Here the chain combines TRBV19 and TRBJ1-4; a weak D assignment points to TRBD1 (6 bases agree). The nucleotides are TGTGCCAGTAGTCCTACCACAGGGACTTGGTCGGAAAAACTGTTTTTT. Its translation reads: CASSPTTGTWSEKLFF. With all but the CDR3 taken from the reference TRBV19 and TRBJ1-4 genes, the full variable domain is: DGGITQSPKYLFRKEGQNVTLSCEQNLNHDAMYWYRQDPGQGLRLIYYSQIVNDFQKGDIAEGYSVSREKKESFPLTVTSAQKNPTAFYLCASSPTTGTWSEKLFFGSGTQLSVL.